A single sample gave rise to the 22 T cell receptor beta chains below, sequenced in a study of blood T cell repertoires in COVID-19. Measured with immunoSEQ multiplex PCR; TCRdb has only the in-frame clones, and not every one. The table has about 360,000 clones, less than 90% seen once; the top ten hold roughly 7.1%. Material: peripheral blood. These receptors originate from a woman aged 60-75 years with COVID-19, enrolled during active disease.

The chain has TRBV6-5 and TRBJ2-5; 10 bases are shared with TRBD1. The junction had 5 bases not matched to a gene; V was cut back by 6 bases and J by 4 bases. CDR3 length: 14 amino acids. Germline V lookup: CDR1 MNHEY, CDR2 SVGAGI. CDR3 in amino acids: CASSAGTGAETQYF. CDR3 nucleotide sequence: TGTGCCAGCAGCGCCGGGACAGGGGCAGAGACCCAGTACTTC.

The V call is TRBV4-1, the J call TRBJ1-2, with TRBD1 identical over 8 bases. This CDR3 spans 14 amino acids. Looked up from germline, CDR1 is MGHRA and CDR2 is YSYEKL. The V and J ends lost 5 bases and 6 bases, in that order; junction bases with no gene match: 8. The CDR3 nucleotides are TGCGCCAGCAGCTTTCCAGGGGGCGCGGATGGCTACACCTTC. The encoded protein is CASSFPGGADGYTF.

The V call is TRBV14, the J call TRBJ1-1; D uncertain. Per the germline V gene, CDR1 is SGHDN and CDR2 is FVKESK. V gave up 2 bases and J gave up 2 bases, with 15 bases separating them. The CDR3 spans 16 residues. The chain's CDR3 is CASSQPVYRPNTEAFF. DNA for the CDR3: TGTGCCAGCAGCCAACCCGTTTACAGACCAAACACTGAAGCTTTCTTT.

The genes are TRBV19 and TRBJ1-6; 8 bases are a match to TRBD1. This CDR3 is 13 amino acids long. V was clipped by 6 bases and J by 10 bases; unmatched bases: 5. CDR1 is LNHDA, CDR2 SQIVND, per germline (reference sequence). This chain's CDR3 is CASSLGQGSPLHF. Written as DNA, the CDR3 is TGTGCCAGTAGCCTCGGACAGGGATCACCCCTCCACTTT.

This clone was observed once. In nucleotides, the CDR3 is TGTGCCAGCAGTTACGCCGGGCCGGGAACCGGGGAGCTGTTTTTT. Translated: CASSYAGPGTGELFF. The chain uses TRBV6-5 and TRBJ2-2; possible D gene TRBD2, 5 bases. Germline loops: CDR1 MNHEY, CDR2 SVGAGI. CDR3 length equals 15 residues. Trimming stripped 2 bases from V and 5 bases from J, with 12 bases between.

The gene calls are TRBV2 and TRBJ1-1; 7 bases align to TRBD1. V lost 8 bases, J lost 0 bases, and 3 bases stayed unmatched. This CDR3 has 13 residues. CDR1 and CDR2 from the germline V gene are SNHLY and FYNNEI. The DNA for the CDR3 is TGTGCCAGCGGGACAGACATGAACACTGAAGCTTTCTTT. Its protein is CASGTDMNTEAFF.

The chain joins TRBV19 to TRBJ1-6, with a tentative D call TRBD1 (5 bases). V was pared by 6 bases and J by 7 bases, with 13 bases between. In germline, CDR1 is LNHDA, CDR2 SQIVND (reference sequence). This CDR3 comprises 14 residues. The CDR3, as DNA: TGTGCCAGTAGCCGGTCACAGGACAATTCACCCCTCCACTTT. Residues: CASSRSQDNSPLHF.

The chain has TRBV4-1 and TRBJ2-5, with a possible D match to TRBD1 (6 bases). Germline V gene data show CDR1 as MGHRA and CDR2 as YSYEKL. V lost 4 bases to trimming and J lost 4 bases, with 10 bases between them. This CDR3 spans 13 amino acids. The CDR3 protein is CASSRTGTETQYF. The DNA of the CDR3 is TGCGCCAGCAGCCGAACAGGGACAGAGACCCAGTACTTC.

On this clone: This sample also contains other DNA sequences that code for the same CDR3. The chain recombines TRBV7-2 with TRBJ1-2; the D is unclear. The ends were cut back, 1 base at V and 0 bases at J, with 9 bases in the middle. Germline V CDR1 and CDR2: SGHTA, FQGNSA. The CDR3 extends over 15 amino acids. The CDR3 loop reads CASSLGTGANYGYTF. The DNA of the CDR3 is TGTGCCAGCAGCTTAGGGACGGGAGCTAACTATGGCTACACCTTC.

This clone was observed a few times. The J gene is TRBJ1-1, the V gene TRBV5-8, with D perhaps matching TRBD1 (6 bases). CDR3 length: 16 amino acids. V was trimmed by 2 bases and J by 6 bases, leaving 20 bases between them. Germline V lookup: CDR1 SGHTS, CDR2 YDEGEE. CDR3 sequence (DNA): TGTGCCAGCAGCTTCAGGGGAGCACTGAAGGCGCCTGAAGCTTTCTTT. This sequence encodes CASSFRGALKAPEAFF.

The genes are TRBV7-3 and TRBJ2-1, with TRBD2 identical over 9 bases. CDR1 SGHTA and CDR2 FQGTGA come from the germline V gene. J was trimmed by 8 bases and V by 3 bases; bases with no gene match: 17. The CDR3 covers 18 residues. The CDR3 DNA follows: TGTGCCAGCAGCTTTTTCGCGAGCGGGGGGCCCTCGGGGTATGAGCAGTTCTTC. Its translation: CASSFFASGGPSGYEQFF. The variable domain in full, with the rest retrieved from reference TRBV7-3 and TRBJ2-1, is GAGVSQTPSNKVTEKGKYVELRCDPISGHTALYWYRQSLGQGPEFLIYFQGTGAADDSGLPNDRFFAVRPEGSVSTLKIQRTERGDSAVYLCASSFFASGGPSGYEQFFGPGTRLTVL.

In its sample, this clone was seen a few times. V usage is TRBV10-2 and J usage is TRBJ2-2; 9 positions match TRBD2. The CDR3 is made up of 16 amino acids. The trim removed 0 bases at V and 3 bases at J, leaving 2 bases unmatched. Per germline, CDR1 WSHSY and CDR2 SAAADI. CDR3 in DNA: TGCGCCAGCAGTGAGTCGACTAGCGGATACACCGGGGAGCTGTTTTTT. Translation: CASSESTSGYTGELFF.

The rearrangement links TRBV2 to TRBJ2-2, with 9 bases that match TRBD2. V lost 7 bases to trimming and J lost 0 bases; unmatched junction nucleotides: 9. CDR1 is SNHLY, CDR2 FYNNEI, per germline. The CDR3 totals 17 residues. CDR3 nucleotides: TGTGCCAGCATTGAGGTTAGCGGGGGAGCGAACACCGGGGAGCTGTTTTTT. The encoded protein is CASIEVSGGANTGELFF. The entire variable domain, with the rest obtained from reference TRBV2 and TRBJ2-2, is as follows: EPEVTQTPSHQVTQMGQEVILRCVPISNHLYFYWYRQILGQKVEFLVSFYNNEISEKSEIFDDQFSVERPDGSNFTLKIRSTKLEDSAMYFCASIEVSGGANTGELFFGEGSRLTVL.

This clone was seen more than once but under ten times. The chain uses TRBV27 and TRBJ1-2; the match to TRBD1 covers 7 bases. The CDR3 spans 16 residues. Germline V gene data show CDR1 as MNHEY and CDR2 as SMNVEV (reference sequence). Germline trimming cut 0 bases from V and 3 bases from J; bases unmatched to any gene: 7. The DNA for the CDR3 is TGTGCCAGCAGTTTATCGATCGTAGGGGGCGACTATGGCTACACCTTC. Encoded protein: CASSLSIVGGDYGYTF.

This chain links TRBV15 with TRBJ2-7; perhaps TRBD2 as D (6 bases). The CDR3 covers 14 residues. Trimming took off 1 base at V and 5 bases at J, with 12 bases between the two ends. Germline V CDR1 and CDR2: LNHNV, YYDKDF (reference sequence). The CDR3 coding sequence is TGTGCCACCAGCAGAGGTCAGGGCGGGAACGAGCAGTACTTC. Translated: CATSRGQGGNEQYF.

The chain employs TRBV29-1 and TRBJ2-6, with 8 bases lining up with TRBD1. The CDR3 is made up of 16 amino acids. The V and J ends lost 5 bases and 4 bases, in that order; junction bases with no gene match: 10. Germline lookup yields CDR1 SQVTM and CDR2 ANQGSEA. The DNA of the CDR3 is TGCAGCGTTCCAGACAGGGGCCCAGTGGGGGCCAACGTCCTGACTTTC. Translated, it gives CSVPDRGPVGANVLTF.

CDR3 nucleotides: TGTGCCAGCAGCCCCGGGGGGGGAAGGAACACTGAAGCTTTCTTT. This translates into CASSPGGGRNTEAFF. This rearrangement joins TRBV7-9 to TRBJ1-1, with D tentatively TRBD1 (5 bases). CDR3 length equals 15 residues. Germline V CDR1 and CDR2: SEHNR, FQNEAQ (reference sequence). Deletions cut 5 bases from V and 1 base from J, with 14 bases between.

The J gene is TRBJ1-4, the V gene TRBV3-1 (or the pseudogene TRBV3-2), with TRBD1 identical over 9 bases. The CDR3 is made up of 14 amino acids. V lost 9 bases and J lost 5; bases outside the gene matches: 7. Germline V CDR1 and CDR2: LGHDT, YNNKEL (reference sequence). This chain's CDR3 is CARVGTGSNEKLFF. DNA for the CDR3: TGTGCCAGAGTGGGGACAGGGTCAAATGAAAAACTGTTTTTT.

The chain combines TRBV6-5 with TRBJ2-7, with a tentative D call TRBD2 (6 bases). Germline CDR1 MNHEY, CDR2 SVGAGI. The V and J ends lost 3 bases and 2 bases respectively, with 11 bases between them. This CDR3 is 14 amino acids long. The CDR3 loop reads CASSYSGEAYEQYF. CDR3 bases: TGTGCCAGCAGTTATTCGGGGGAAGCCTACGAGCAGTACTTC.

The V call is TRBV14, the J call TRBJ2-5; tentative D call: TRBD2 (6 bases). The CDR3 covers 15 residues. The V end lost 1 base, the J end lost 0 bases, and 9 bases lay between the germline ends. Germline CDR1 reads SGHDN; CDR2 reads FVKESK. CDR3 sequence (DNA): TGTGCCAGCAGCCAAGCACGGGGGTACCAAGAGACCCAGTACTTC. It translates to CASSQARGYQETQYF.

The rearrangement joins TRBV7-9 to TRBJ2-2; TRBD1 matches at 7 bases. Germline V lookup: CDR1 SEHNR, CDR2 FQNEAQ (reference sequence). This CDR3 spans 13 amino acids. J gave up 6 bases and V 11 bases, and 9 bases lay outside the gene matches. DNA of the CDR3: TGTGCCCACGGGACAGTTACATCCGGGGAGCTGTTTTTT. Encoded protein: CAHGTVTSGELFF.

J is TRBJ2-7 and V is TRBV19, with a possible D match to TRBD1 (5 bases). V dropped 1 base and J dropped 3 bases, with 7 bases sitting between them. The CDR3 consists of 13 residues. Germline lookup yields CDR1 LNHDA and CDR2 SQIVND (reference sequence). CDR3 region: CASSIGRDYEQYF. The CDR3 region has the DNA TGTGCCAGTAGTATAGGCAGGGACTACGAGCAGTACTTC. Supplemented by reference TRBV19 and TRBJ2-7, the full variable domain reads DGGITQSPKYLFRKEGQNVTLSCEQNLNHDAMYWYRQDPGQGLRLIYYSQIVNDFQKGDIAEGYSVSREKKESFPLTVTSAQKNPTAFYLCASSIGRDYEQYFGPGTRLTVT.